One and the same sample provided the 30 T cell receptor beta chains below, sequenced in a study of spatial heterogeneity in lung cancer (dated by TCRdb to between 2018 and 2021). The library was produced with 5' RACE. Instrument used: NextSeq 500. TCRdb itself trimmed the public reads at Q25 with fastp, ran MiXCR and retained productive beta chains. Rows matching on CDR3 protein sequence are summarized as one entry with the most common DNA and genes. The sample includes around 70,000 distinct CDR3 sequences, with 8% to 9% observed a single time. Roughly 1.9% of the sample lies in the top ten. Reading the label with the study, this specimen's time point is: blood at routine non-recurrence follow-up after resection. The sample here was PBMCs, taken at follow-up. These receptors all stem from a female donor with early-stage non-small cell lung cancer.

In this sample, this clonotype turned up many times. The DNA of the CDR3 is TGCGCCAGCAGCCCTGGGGACAGGGTAAAAGAGACCCAGTACTTC. It codes for CASSPGDRVKETQYF. This rearrangement joins TRBV5-1 to TRBJ2-5; 9 bases are a match to TRBD1. The germline gives CDR1 SGHRS, CDR2 YFSETQ. The trim removed 4 bases at V and 3 bases at J, leaving 7 bases unmatched. This CDR3 is 15 amino acids long.

This clonotype was counted a few times. The CDR3 coding sequence is TGTGCCACCAGCAGAGGGACAGGACTCTATGGCTACACCTTC. Protein sequence: CATSRGTGLYGYTF. J is TRBJ1-2 and V is TRBV15; 7 positions agree with TRBD1. Germline loops: CDR1 LNHNV, CDR2 YYDKDF (reference sequence). The V gene end was trimmed by 1 base and the J gene end by 4 bases; junction bases not matched to a gene: 3. The CDR3 length is 14 residues.

V and J are TRBV30 and TRBJ1-1, with 7 nucleotides matching TRBD1. Germline V gene lookup returns CDR1 GTSNPN and CDR2 SVGIG (reference sequence). The V gene end was trimmed by 3 bases and the J gene end by 1 base; junction bases not matched to a gene: 5. The CDR3 contains 14 residues. CDR3 DNA: TGTGCCTGGAGCCGGGACAGCAAGAACACTGAAGCTTTCTTT. The encoded protein is CAWSRDSKNTEAFF. Full variable domain (outside the CDR3, taken from reference TRBV30 and TRBJ1-1): SQTIHQWPATLVQPVGSPLSLECTVEGTSNPNLYWYRQAAGRGLQLLFYSVGIGQISSEVPQNLSASRPQDRQFILSSKKLLLSDSGFYLCAWSRDSKNTEAFFGQGTRLTVV.

This clonotype appeared many times. The rearrangement uses TRBV28 and TRBJ2-1; D not certain. The V gene lost 8 bases and the J gene lost 6 bases, with 14 bases spanning the gap. Germline lookup yields CDR1 MDHEN and CDR2 SYDVKM. The CDR3 consists of 13 residues. This chain's CDR3 is CASPAPSGNEQFF. CDR3 in DNA: TGTGCCAGCCCCGCCCCTTCGGGCAATGAGCAGTTCTTC.

The chain links TRBV20-1 to TRBJ1-1; the D gene is possibly TRBD1 (5 bases). Germline V lookup: CDR1 DFQATT, CDR2 SNEGSKA (reference sequence). Trimming shortened V by 8 bases and J by 2 bases, and 15 bases separated the two germline ends. The CDR3 runs to 13 residues. The CDR3 nucleotides are TGCAGTACGAAGCGGCAGGGTAACACTGAAGCTTTCTTT. Translated, it gives CSTKRQGNTEAFF.

This clonotype was seen at least ten times. V usage is TRBV5-1 and J usage is TRBJ2-2, with D unresolved. Trimming left V 0 bases short and J 2 bases short, with 8 bases between. CDR3 length: 15 amino acids. Germline V gives CDR1 SGHRS, CDR2 YFSETQ. The CDR3 region is CASSLGGFNTGELFF. The DNA for the CDR3 is TGCGCCAGCAGCTTGGGAGGCTTTAACACCGGGGAGCTGTTTTTT.

Regarding this clonotype: Just one base apart from a much larger clone, this may be a read error. This rearrangement joins TRBV5-1 to TRBJ1-2, with 9 bases aligning to TRBD1. Germline CDR1 reads SGHRS; CDR2 reads YFSETQ. The length of the CDR3 is 14 residues. CDR3: CASRDGQGMYGCTF. The CDR3 DNA follows: TGCGCCAGCAGAGATGGACAGGGGATGTATGGCTGCACCTTC.

Ten or more counts support this clonotype. V and J are TRBV6-6 and TRBJ2-1; 7 nucleotides align to TRBD2. CDR3 length equals 15 residues. The germline CDR1 and CDR2 sequences are MNHNY and SVGAGI (reference sequence). J lost 8 bases, V lost 6 bases, and 13 bases had no gene match. CDR3 sequence: CASRVGGSMIYEQFF. Written as DNA, the CDR3 is TGTGCCAGCAGGGTCGGCGGGAGTATGATATATGAGCAGTTCTTC.

Ten or more counts support this clonotype. The chain carries TRBV11-2 and TRBJ2-7; 8 nucleotides align to TRBD1. The germline V gene has CDR1 SGHAT and CDR2 FQNNGV. Trimming cost V 0 bases and J 3 bases; bases outside gene matches: 7. The CDR3 is 16 residues long. CDR3 sequence (DNA): TGTGCCAGCAGCTTAGAATGGTCAGGGGGCTTCTACGAGCAGTACTTC. Protein: CASSLEWSGGFYEQYF.

At least ten counts were recorded for this clonotype. J is TRBJ2-3 and V is TRBV4-1; D gene uncertain. The CDR3 is made up of 14 amino acids. Germline V gives CDR1 MGHRA, CDR2 YSYEKL. The V gene lost 0 bases and the J gene lost 1 base, with 5 bases spanning the gap. CDR3 coding DNA: TGCGCCAGCAGCCAAGATCCTCGCACAGATACGCAGTATTTT. It is translated as CASSQDPRTDTQYF.

In this sample, this clonotype turned up a few times. One junction end does not reproduce the germline sequence, and a read error may be involved. The chain combines TRBV10-3 with TRBJ2-5, with D possibly being TRBD1 (5 bases). Germline V gene sequence: CDR1 ENHRY, CDR2 SYGVKD. This CDR3 is built from 14 residues. The CDR3 here is CAISESFAPVRTNF. The CDR3 DNA reads TGTGCCATCAGTGAGTCGTTCGCTCCGGTACGGACAAACTTC.

The chain couples TRBV7-2 to TRBJ2-3; D unresolved. Germline V gives CDR1 SGHTA, CDR2 FQGNSA. This CDR3 is 14 amino acids long. V lost 4 bases to trimming and J lost 2 bases, with 10 bases between them. CDR3 sequence reads: CASSSDLSTDTQYF. CDR3 coding DNA: TGTGCCAGCAGCTCGGACCTTTCCACAGATACGCAGTATTTT.

The chain has TRBV5-1 and TRBJ2-3, with 10 bases matching TRBD1. The CDR3 is made up of 15 amino acids. Germline loops: CDR1 SGHRS, CDR2 YFSETQ. Germline trimming cut 6 bases from V and 5 bases from J; bases unmatched to any gene: 9. The CDR3 protein is CASTLEDRGKDTQYF. CDR3 DNA: TGCGCCAGCACCCTCGAGGACAGGGGGAAAGATACGCAGTATTTT. The full variable domain, its missing parts supplied by reference TRBV5-1 and TRBJ2-3, is KAGVTQTPRYLIKTRGQQVTLSCSPISGHRSVSWYQQTPGQGLQFLFEYFSETQRNKGNFPGRFSGRQFSNSRSEMNVSTLELGDSALYLCASTLEDRGKDTQYFGPGTRLTVL.

This clonotype was found many times. CDR3 sequence: CATSDQWTSGPNTGELFF. The CDR3 nucleotides read TGTGCCACCAGTGACCAATGGACTAGCGGGCCGAACACCGGGGAGCTGTTTTTT. The chain joins TRBV24-1 to TRBJ2-2, with TRBD2 matching over 11 bases. After removal of 4 bases from V and 0 bases from J, the junction contained 6 bases not matched to a gene. CDR3 length equals 18 residues. In germline, CDR1 is KGHDR, CDR2 SFDVKD.

This clonotype was recorded at least ten times. This chain connects TRBV7-2 to TRBJ2-2, with 10 bases fitting TRBD2. Germline V gives CDR1 SGHTA, CDR2 FQGNSA. Trimming removed 1 base from V and 4 bases from J; junction bases left unmatched: 3. This CDR3 comprises 16 residues. CDR3 DNA: TGTGCCAGCAGCTTAGTGAGCGGGAGGGGCACCGGGGAGCTGTTTTTT. Protein product: CASSLVSGRGTGELFF.

The chain uses TRBV4-1 and TRBJ2-3; TRBD1 matches at 7 bases. Trimming took 4 bases from V and 2 from J; bases not matched to a gene: 6. The CDR3 sequence is 15 residues long. CDR1 MGHRA and CDR2 YSYEKL come from the germline V gene. The CDR3 coding sequence is TGCGCCAGCAGCCTGGACAGGCCGTCCACAGATACGCAGTATTTT. This sequence encodes CASSLDRPSTDTQYF.

This clonotype appeared many times. The chain has TRBV7-9 and TRBJ2-7; D might be TRBD1 (6 bases). The CDR3 extends over 14 amino acids. Germline CDR1 is SEHNR and CDR2 is FQNEAQ (reference sequence). V was cut by 7 bases and J by 3 bases, with 16 bases left in between. CDR3 coding DNA: TGTGCCAGCACCTCCGGACAGCATAACTACGAGCAGTACTTC. This codes for CASTSGQHNYEQYF. The complete variable domain, with remaining parts taken from reference TRBV7-9 and TRBJ2-7, reads DTGVSQNPRHKITKRGQNVTFRCDPISEHNRLYWYRQTLGQGPEFLTYFQNEAQLEKSRLLSDRFSAERPKGSFSTLEIQRTEQGDSAMYLCASTSGQHNYEQYFGPGTRLTVT.

This clonotype appeared many times. The V gene is TRBV7-9, the J gene TRBJ1-3, with TRBD1 matching 9 bases. In germline, CDR1 is SEHNR, CDR2 FQNEAQ (reference sequence). V lost 4 bases, J lost 4 bases, and 17 bases stayed unmatched. The CDR3 loop spans 19 amino acids. The CDR3 DNA reads TGTGCCAGCAGCTCACGCCCGGACCGGGACAGGGTGTCGGGAAACACCATATATTTT. It codes for CASSSRPDRDRVSGNTIYF.

CDR3 amino acids: CASSQLSSGANVLTF. The CDR3 DNA reads TGTGCCAGCAGCCAATTAAGTTCTGGGGCCAACGTCCTGACTTTC. The V gene is TRBV3-1, the J gene TRBJ2-6, with unresolved D. V was cut by 2 bases and J by 1 base, with 6 bases left in between. The CDR3 consists of 15 residues. Germline V gene data show CDR1 as LGHDT and CDR2 as YNNKEL (reference sequence).

The chain recombines TRBV7-3 with TRBJ2-2; TRBD2 is a possible D gene (7 bases). The CDR3 extends over 16 amino acids. V was clipped by 5 bases and J by 2 bases, with 15 bases between them. Germline loops: CDR1 SGHTA, CDR2 FQGTGA. The CDR3 coding sequence is TGTGCCAGCAGCCTGGCGGGGGACACTAACACCGGGGAGCTGTTTTTT. Amino acid sequence: CASSLAGDTNTGELFF. Full variable domain (rest looked up from reference TRBV7-3 and TRBJ2-2): GAGVSQTPSNKVTEKGKYVELRCDPISGHTALYWYRQSLGQGPEFLIYFQGTGAADDSGLPNDRFFAVRPEGSVSTLKIQRTERGDSAVYLCASSLAGDTNTGELFFGEGSRLTVL.

This clonotype was seen more than once but under ten times. The rearrangement links TRBV6-5 to TRBJ2-3; 12 nucleotides agree with TRBD1. In germline, CDR1 is MNHEY, CDR2 SVGAGI. The CDR3 is 16 amino acids. V shed 8 bases and J 4 bases; nucleotides not matched to a gene: 10. CDR3 sequence: CASSRIGTGGSDTQYF. CDR3 in DNA: TGTGCCAGCTCAAGAATCGGGACAGGGGGCTCAGATACGCAGTATTTT.

In this sample, this clonotype turned up many times. The chain has TRBV29-1 and TRBJ1-4; D perhaps matches TRBD1 (6 bases). The germline CDR1 and CDR2 sequences are SQVTM and ANQGSEA. The CDR3 is 13 amino acids. V was clipped by 7 bases and J by 8 bases, with 17 bases between them. CDR3 nucleotide sequence: TGCAGCGGTAAAACAGGGCGTGGGGAAAAACTGTTTTTT. Its translation: CSGKTGRGEKLFF.

This clonotype occurred many times. J is TRBJ2-7 and V is TRBV29-1, with TRBD1 matching over 8 bases. V dropped 5 bases and J dropped 6; count of bases not matched to a gene: 3. The length of the CDR3 is 11 residues. Germline loops: CDR1 SQVTM, CDR2 ANQGSEA. DNA for the CDR3: TGCAGCGTTAACAGGGGGACCGAGCAGTACTTC. Its protein is CSVNRGTEQYF.

The chain uses TRBV4-1 and TRBJ1-1, with 7 bases that match TRBD1. The CDR3 has 15 amino acids. V gave up 0 bases and J gave up 1 base; unmatched junction bases: 2. Germline V CDR1 and CDR2: MGHRA, YSYEKL. The CDR3 spells CASSQDNRGNTEAFF. CDR3 DNA sequence: TGCGCCAGCAGCCAAGATAACAGGGGGAACACTGAAGCTTTCTTT.

This clonotype was seen repeatedly, ten times or more. This rearrangement joins TRBV30 to TRBJ2-2, with D unresolved. Germline CDR1 GTSNPN, CDR2 SVGIG (reference sequence). V lost 2 bases and J lost 4, with 11 bases in between. The CDR3 runs to 14 residues. CDR3 in amino acids: CAWSQTEPTGELFF. In DNA form, the CDR3 reads TGTGCCTGGAGTCAGACGGAACCCACCGGGGAGCTGTTTTTT.

This clonotype was recorded at least ten times. The chain recombines TRBV24-1 with TRBJ1-1; tentative D call: TRBD1 (5 bases). The CDR3 loop spans 16 amino acids. CDR1 is KGHDR and CDR2 is SFDVKD in the germline V gene. Trimming removed 7 bases at V and 1 base at J, with 18 bases between. Here the CDR3 DNA reads TGTGCCACCAGAGGAGGATGGGGCAAAGGGAACACTGAAGCTTTCTTT. It is translated as CATRGGWGKGNTEAFF.

This clonotype was picked up many times. The J gene is TRBJ2-7, the V gene TRBV6-2 or TRBV6-3; TRBD1 aligns across 9 bases. The CDR3 is made up of 15 amino acids. Germline V gene data show CDR1 as MNHEY and CDR2 as SVGEGT. Germline trimming cut 6 bases from V and 2 bases from J; bases unmatched to any gene: 8. CDR3 amino acids: CASRGSGTGTYEQYF. CDR3 nucleotide sequence: TGTGCCAGCAGGGGGTCCGGGACAGGGACCTACGAGCAGTACTTC.

This clonotype was detected ten times or more. This chain connects TRBV7-3 to TRBJ2-3; D tentatively fits TRBD1 or TRBD2 (5 bases each). CDR1 is SGHTA, CDR2 FQGTGA, per germline. There are 16 residues in the CDR3. V shed 2 bases and J shed 0 bases, with 12 bases lying between them. CDR3 amino acids: CASSLSGTDSTDTQYF. The CDR3 coding sequence is TGTGCCAGCAGCTTATCCGGGACGGATAGCACAGATACGCAGTATTTT.

The gene calls are TRBV18 and TRBJ1-1; possibly TRBD1 for D (6 bases). Germline values: CDR1 KGHSH, CDR2 LQKENI. This CDR3 spans 15 amino acids. Trimming stripped 3 bases from V and 2 bases from J, with 13 bases between. CDR3 in DNA: TGTGCCAGCTCACCCCCGGGACACCCAAACACTGAAGCTTTCTTT. Its protein is CASSPPGHPNTEAFF.

This clonotype was seen many times. The chain combines TRBV3-1 with TRBJ2-1; maybe TRBD2 (6 bases). The V and J ends lost 4 bases and 2 bases respectively, with 6 bases between them. The CDR3 is 13 amino acids. Germline values: CDR1 LGHDT, CDR2 YNNKEL (reference sequence). CDR3 residues: CASSRGTYNEQFF. In DNA, the CDR3 is TGTGCCAGCAGCCGCGGGACCTACAATGAGCAGTTCTTC.